These T cell receptor beta chains were read from a single sample in a study of blood T cells in healthy people across ages. MiXCR was run by TCRdb on the 5' RACE reads, yielding one entry per CDR3 protein. The sample contains 790,000 or so distinct CDR3 sequences, around three fifths of which appear only once. Sequencing was carried out using blood. These receptors were obtained from a man aged 35-49 years in good health. CDR3s include the opening cysteine and the closing phenylalanine or tryptophan. The D gene is left open where the match is weak. Rows give clone size only sometimes, using once, few, many, or a class for an expanded clone.

D	size	J	V	length	CDR3	DNA
.	few	TRBJ2-3	TRBV7-9	16	CASSPGVIGGTDTQYF	TGTGCCAGCAGCCCGGGAGTGATTGGGGGTACAGATACGCAGTATTTT
.	.	TRBJ2-5	TRBV5-1	14	CASSHRDSQETQYF	TGCGCCAGCAGCCATCGGGACTCCCAAGAGACCCAGTACTTC
.	few	TRBJ2-1	TRBV5-1	14	CASSRTDNSNEQFF	TGCGCCAGCAGCCGGACAGACAATAGCAATGAGCAGTTCTTC
TRBD2	few	TRBJ2-5	TRBV23-1	17	CASSQGSCPGGQETQYF	TGCGCCAGCAGTCAAGGCTCCTGTCCGGGGGGGCAAGAGACCCAGTACTTC
.	once	TRBJ1-4	TRBV9	14	CASSVFWGNEKLFF	TGTGCCAGCAGCGTTTTCTGGGGAAATGAAAAACTGTTTTTT
TRBD1	many	TRBJ2-5	TRBV20-1	13	CSAPGQVRETQYF	TGCAGTGCACCGGGACAGGTTAGGGAGACCCAGTACTTC
TRBD2	few	TRBJ2-3	TRBV27	23	CASSLLPGNGLAGGYQVTDTQYF	TGTGCCAGCAGTTTATTGCCAGGGAACGGACTAGCGGGGGGCTATCAAGTCACAGATACGCAGTATTTT
.	few	TRBJ2-3	TRBV2	14	CASRGGLYTDTQYF	TGTGCCAGCAGGGGGGGACTCTACACAGATACGCAGTATTTT
.	few	TRBJ2-5	TRBV29-1	14	CSVDFAAHQETQYF	TGCAGCGTTGATTTTGCGGCGCACCAAGAGACCCAGTACTTC
TRBD1	.	TRBJ2-7	TRBV5-1	14	CASSSGQPYYEQYF	TGCGCCAGCAGCTCGGGACAGCCCTACTACGAGCAGTACTTC
TRBD1	few	TRBJ2-7	TRBV2	15	CASPSNYRGVNEQYF	TGTGCCAGCCCGTCCAACTACAGGGGAGTTAACGAGCAGTACTTC
.	.	TRBJ2-5	TRBV6-1	14	CASSFAVSRETQYF	TGTGCCAGCAGCTTCGCCGTAAGTCGGGAGACCCAGTACTTC
.	once	TRBJ2-1	TRBV13	13	CASRGFGLSEQFF	TGTGCCAGCCGCGGTTTTGGACTGAGCGAGCAGTTCTTC
.	.	TRBJ2-3	TRBV29-1	14	CSFQGREGVNTQYF	TGCAGCTTTCAAGGGCGGGAAGGTGTGAATACGCAGTATTTT
.	.	TRBJ2-3	TRBV20-1	15	CSARDPGTPPGTQYF	TGCAGTGCTAGAGATCCTGGGACCCCGCCGGGTACGCAGTATTTT
.	.	TRBJ2-7	TRBV10-3	11	CAIATDYEQYF	TGTGCCATCGCGACTGACTACGAGCAGTACTTC
TRBD1	many	TRBJ2-7	TRBV25-1	13	CATSDRVYGEQYF	TGTGCCACTTCGGACAGGGTATACGGCGAGCAGTACTTC
.	.	TRBJ2-1	TRBV27	14	CASRTGGRRNEQFF	TGTGCCAGCAGAACCGGGGGGCGGAGAAATGAGCAGTTCTTC
.	few	TRBJ2-1	TRBV20-1	13	CSARDRRGNEQFF	TGCAGTGCTAGAGATAGGAGGGGGAATGAGCAGTTCTTC
TRBD1	.	TRBJ1-5	TRBV6-1	13	CASTDRGNQPQHF	TGTGCCAGCACGGACAGGGGCAATCAGCCCCAGCATTTT
.	.	TRBJ2-7	TRBV4-3	15	CASSQGTSVDYEQYF	TGCGCCAGCAGCCAGGGGACCTCCGTGGACTACGAGCAGTACTTC
TRBD1	.	TRBJ2-7	TRBV7-3	12	CASSIQGNEQYF	TGTGCCAGCAGCATACAGGGGAACGAGCAGTACTTC
.	.	TRBJ1-2	TRBV29-1	12	CSVAPGVDGYTF	TGCAGCGTAGCGCCTGGGGTGGATGGCTACACCTTC
.	few	TRBJ1-1	TRBV10-3	14	CAITQLDRNTEAFF	TGTGCCATCACTCAATTGGACAGGAACACTGAAGCTTTCTTT
.	.	TRBJ2-1	TRBV9	17	CASSVEASVSSYNEQFF	TGTGCCAGCAGCGTAGAAGCTAGCGTAAGCTCCTACAATGAGCAGTTCTTC
.	.	TRBJ2-5	TRBV29-1	11	CSVLVWETQYF	TGCAGCGTACTAGTATGGGAGACCCAGTACTTC